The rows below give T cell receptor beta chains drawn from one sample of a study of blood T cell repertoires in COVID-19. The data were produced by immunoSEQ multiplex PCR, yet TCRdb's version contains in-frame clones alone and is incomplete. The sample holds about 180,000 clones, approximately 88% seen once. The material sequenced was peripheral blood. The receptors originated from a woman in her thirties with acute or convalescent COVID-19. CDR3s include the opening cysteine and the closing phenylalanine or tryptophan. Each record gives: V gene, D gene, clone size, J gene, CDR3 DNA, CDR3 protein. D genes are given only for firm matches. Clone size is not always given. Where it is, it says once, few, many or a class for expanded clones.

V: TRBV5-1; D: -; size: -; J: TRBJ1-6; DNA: TGCGCCAGCAGCTCACAGAACTCACCCCTCCACTTT; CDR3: CASSSQNSPLHF
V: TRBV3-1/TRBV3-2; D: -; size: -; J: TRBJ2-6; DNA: TGTGCCAGCAGCCAGGGGGCCGGGGCCAACGTCCTGACTTTC; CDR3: CASSQGAGANVLTF
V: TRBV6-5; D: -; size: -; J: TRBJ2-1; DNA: TGTGCCAGCAGTTACGGAGCTGGTGAGCAGTTCTTC; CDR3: CASSYGAGEQFF
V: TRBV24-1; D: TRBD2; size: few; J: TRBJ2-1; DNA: TGTGCCACCAGTGACTATAGCGGGAGGCCCCATGAGCAGTTCTTC; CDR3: CATSDYSGRPHEQFF
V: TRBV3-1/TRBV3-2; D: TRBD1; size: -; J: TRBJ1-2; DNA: TGTGCCAGCAGCGTCCGGGACAGGGGGCGGGCTGGAGGCTACACCTTC; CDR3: CASSVRDRGRAGGYTF
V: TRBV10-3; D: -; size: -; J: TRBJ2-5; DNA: TGTGCCATCAGCCCGAAGGGGGTAGAGACCCAGTACTTC; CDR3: CAISPKGVETQYF
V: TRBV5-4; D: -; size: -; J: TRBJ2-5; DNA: TGTGCCAGCACGTACGATCTAGGAAGCAAAGAGACCCAGTACTTC; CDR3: CASTYDLGSKETQYF
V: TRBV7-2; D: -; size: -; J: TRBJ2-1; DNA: TGTGCCAGTCGGGAGAGCTCCTACAATGAGCAGTTCTTC; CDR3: CASRESSYNEQFF
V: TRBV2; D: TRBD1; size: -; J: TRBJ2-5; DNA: TGTGCCAGCACTAAGGACAGGGTACAAGAGACCCAGTACTTC; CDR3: CASTKDRVQETQYF
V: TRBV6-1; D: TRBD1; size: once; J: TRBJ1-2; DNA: TGTGCCAGCAGTGAAGGGGGCAGGGGGAACCTTAACTATGGCTACACCTTC; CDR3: CASSEGGRGNLNYGYTF
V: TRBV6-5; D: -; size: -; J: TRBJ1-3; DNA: TGTGCCAGCCAAAATCGACATTCTGGAAACACCATATATTTT; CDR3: CASQNRHSGNTIYF
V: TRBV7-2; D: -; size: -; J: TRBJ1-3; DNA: TGTGCCAGCAAAAATTTAGTTCTCTCTGGAAACACCATATATTTT; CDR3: CASKNLVLSGNTIYF
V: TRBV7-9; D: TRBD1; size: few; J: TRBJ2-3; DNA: TGTGCCAGCAGCTTAGTAGGACAGGGAGCGGATACGCAGTATTTT; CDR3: CASSLVGQGADTQYF
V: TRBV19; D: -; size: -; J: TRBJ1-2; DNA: TGTGCCAGTAGTACAACCGCCACCGGGATCTATGGCTACACCTTC; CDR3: CASSTTATGIYGYTF
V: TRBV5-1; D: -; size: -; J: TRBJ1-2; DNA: TGCGCCAGCAGCTTGGGATCGGGTCGCGAGGGTGGCTACACCTTC; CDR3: CASSLGSGREGGYTF
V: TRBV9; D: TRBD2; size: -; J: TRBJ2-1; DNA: TGTGCCAGCAGCGTGAGTGGCGGGAGGGCCTACAATGAGCAGTTCTTC; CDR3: CASSVSGGRAYNEQFF
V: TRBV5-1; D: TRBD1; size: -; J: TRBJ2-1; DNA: TGCGCCAGCAGCCCGGGGACAGGAGCAAATAACAATGAGCAGTTCTTC; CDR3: CASSPGTGANNNEQFF
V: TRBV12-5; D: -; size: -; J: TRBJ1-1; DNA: TGTGCTAGTGGTCTTATGAACACTGAAGCTTTCTTT; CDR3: CASGLMNTEAFF
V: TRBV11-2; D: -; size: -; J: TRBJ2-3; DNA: TGTGCCAGCAGCTTATATGGGAGGAGGACAGATACGCAGTATTTT; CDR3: CASSLYGRRTDTQYF
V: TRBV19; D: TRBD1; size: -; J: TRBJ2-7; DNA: TGTGCCAGTAGTCCATGGACAGGGCAGTTCGGCCACGAGCAGTACTTC; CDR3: CASSPWTGQFGHEQYF
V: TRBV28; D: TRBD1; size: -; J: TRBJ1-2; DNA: TGTGCCAGCAGTTTGGTTACAGGGGGATCGACCTTC; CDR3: CASSLVTGGSTF
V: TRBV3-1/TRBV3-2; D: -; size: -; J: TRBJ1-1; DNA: TGTGCCAGCAGCCAAAGGCGGACTGAAGCTTTCTTT; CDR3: CASSQRRTEAFF
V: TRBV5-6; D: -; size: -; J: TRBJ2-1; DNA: TGTGCCAGCAGCTTGGTGGAACAGGGCGGTATTCGGTTCTTC; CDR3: CASSLVEQGGIRFF
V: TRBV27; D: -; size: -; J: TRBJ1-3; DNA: TGTGCCAGCAGTTTGAACGGGGCTGGAAACACCATATATTTT; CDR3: CASSLNGAGNTIYF
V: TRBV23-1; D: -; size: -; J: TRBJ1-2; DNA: TGCGCCAGCAGCCCCCCGGACACCGACTATGGCTACACCTTC; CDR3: CASSPPDTDYGYTF
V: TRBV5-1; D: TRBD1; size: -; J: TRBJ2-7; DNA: TGCGCCAGCGCACCTCCTGACAGGGCCGAGCAGTACTTC; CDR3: CASAPPDRAEQYF
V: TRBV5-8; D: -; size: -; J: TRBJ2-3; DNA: TGTGCCAGCACGTGGCGGGGATCAGATACGCAGTATTTT; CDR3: CASTWRGSDTQYF
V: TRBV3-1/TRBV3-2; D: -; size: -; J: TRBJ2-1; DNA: TGTGCCAGCAGCCAGGTGACTAGTTACAATGAGCAGTTCTTC; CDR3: CASSQVTSYNEQFF
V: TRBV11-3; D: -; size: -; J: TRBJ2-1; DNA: TGTGCCAGCAGCTTGGAGGGGCAGAACCCCTACAATGAGCAGTTCTTC; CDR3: CASSLEGQNPYNEQFF
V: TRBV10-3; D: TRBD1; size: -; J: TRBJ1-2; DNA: TGTGCCATCAGTGAGGCAATAACAGGGGTAGGCACCTTC; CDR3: CAISEAITGVGTF
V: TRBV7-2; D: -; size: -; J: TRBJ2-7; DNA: TGTGCCAGCAGCCTATCGGGGGTCGAGCAGTACTTC; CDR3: CASSLSGVEQYF
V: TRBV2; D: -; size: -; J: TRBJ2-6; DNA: TGTGCCAGCAGTGAAGGAGGGCATGACGTCCTGACTTTC; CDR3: CASSEGGHDVLTF
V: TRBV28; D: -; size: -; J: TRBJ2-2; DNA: TGTGCCAGCAGCTCCACCGGGACCGCGGGGTTGCGGGAGCTGTTTTTT; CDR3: CASSSTGTAGLRELFF
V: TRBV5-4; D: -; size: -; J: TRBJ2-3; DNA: TGTGCCAGCAGCTTCGAGTTAGCGTCAGATACGCAGTATTTT; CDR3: CASSFELASDTQYF
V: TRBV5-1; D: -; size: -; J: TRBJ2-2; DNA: TGCGCCAGCAGCTTGGATGCGCCGGGGGCCGGGGAGCTGTTTTTT; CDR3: CASSLDAPGAGELFF
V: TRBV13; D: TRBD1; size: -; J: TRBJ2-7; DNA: TGTGCCAGCAGCCTCGGACAGGACCCTCCCTACGAGCAGTACTTC; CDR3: CASSLGQDPPYEQYF
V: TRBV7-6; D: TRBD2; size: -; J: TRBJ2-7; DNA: TGTGCCAGCAGCTTAGTGGCTAGCGGGGTCTACGAGCAGTACTTC; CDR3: CASSLVASGVYEQYF
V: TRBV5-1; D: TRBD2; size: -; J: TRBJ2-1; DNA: TGCGCCAGCATGCGTCAAGCGGGGAATGAGCAGTTCTTC; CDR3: CASMRQAGNEQFF
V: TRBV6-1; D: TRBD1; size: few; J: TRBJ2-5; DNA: TGTGCCAGCAGTGAAACGGGATGGGGGACAGGGATTGAAGAGACCCAGTACTTC; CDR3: CASSETGWGTGIEETQYF
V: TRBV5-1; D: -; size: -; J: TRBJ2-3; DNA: TGCGCCAGCAGCTTGGACAGGGGCACAGATACGCAGTATTTT; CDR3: CASSLDRGTDTQYF
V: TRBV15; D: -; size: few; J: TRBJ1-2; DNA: TGTGCCACCAGCAGAGAACTACGGGATACGGACGTGAGAGGCTACACCTTC; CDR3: CATSRELRDTDVRGYTF
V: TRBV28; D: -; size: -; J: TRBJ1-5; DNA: TGTGCCAGCAGGCTTATGTCCAGGGGAGGCAATCAGCCCCAGCATTTT; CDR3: CASRLMSRGGNQPQHF
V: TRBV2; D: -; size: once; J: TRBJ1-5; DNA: TGTGCCAGCAGATTATATCAGCCCCAGCATTTT; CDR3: CASRLYQPQHF
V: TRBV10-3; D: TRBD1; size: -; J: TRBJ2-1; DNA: TGTGCCATCAGTGACGGGACAGGGAAGTCCTACAATGAGCAGTTCTTC; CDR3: CAISDGTGKSYNEQFF
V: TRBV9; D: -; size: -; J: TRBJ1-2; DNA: TGTGCCAGCAGCGTAAGGGGCGGCGGCTATGGCTACACCTTC; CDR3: CASSVRGGGYGYTF
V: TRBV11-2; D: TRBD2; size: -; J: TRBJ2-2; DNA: TGTGCCAGCAGCCGCAGACTAGCGGCCGGGGAGCTGTTTTTT; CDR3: CASSRRLAAGELFF
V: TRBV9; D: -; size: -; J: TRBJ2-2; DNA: TGTGCCAGCAGCGTAGTGGACTCTAACACCGGGGAGCTGTTTTTT; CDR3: CASSVVDSNTGELFF
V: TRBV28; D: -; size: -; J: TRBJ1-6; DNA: TGTGCCAGCAGTTTACTAAGGAGGGGTTCACCCCTCCACTTT; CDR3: CASSLLRRGSPLHF
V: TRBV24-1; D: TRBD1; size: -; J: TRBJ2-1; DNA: TGTGCCACCAGTGATTCGACAGGGAATAAGTTCGGGGAGCAGTTCTTC; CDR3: CATSDSTGNKFGEQFF
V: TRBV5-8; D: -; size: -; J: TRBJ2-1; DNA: TGTGCCAGCAGCTTCCGACAGGTCAATGAGCAGTTCTTC; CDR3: CASSFRQVNEQFF
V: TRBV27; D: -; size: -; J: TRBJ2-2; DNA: TGTGCCAGCAGGAAAAAGCTAGACACCGGGGAGCTGTTTTTT; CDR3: CASRKKLDTGELFF
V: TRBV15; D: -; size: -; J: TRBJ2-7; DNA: TGTGCCACCAGCAGAGATTCTACAGTCGAGCAGTACTTC; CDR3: CATSRDSTVEQYF
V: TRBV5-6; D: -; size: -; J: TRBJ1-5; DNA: TGTGCCAGCAGCTCAGACGGGGGGACCAATCAGCCCCAGCATTTT; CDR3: CASSSDGGTNQPQHF
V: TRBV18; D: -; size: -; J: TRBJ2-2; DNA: TGTGCCAGCTCACCACTGGGCAGGGACACCGGGGAGCTGTTTTTT; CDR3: CASSPLGRDTGELFF
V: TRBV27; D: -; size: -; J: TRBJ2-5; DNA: TGTGCCGTGTATGGGGGCTCGGCGGAGACCCAGTACTTC; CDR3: CAVYGGSAETQYF
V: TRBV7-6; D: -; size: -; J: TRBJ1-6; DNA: TGTGCCAGCAGCTTAAATGGGGGCCCATATAATTCACCCCTCCACTTT; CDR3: CASSLNGGPYNSPLHF
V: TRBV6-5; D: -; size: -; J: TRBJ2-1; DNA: TGTGCCACTACTCCATCCGGGGTTAGAAATGAGCAGTTCTTC; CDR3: CATTPSGVRNEQFF
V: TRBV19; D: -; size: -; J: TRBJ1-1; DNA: TGTGCCAGTAGTTCTAGCAACGTGGGAACTGAAGCTTTCTTT; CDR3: CASSSSNVGTEAFF
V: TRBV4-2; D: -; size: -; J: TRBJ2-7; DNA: TGTGCCAGCAGCCCCCGGTCCTACGAGCAGTACTTC; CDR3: CASSPRSYEQYF
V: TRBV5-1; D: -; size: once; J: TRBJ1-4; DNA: TGCGCCAGCAGCTCAGGGTTCGGTAATGAAAAACTGTTTTTT; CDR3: CASSSGFGNEKLFF